This is a list of T cell receptor beta chains from one sample in a study of blood T cell repertoires in COVID-19. Produced via immunoSEQ multiplex PCR; TCRdb's table is partial and in-frame only. The data hold 250,000 to 350,000 clones, with roughly 80% observed a single time. The sequenced sample was peripheral blood. These receptors were obtained from a human donor with COVID-19, enrolled during active disease. The donor label of this sample is uncertain. The CDR3 runs from the conserved cysteine through the conserved F or W. Each record gives: clone size, V gene, D gene, J gene, CDR3 DNA, CDR3 protein. D genes are given only for firm matches. Size values are once, few and many counts, or a class for expanded clones, and some rows have none.

-	TRBV29-1	-	TRBJ2-3	TGCAGCGTTGGGGGCGGGGACCTTACAGATACGCAGTATTTT	CSVGGGDLTDTQYF
-	TRBV3-1/TRBV3-2	-	TRBJ1-1	TGTGCCAGCAGACTCACAGGAGATGAAGCTTTCTTT	CASRLTGDEAFF
-	TRBV30	TRBD1	TRBJ1-1	TGTGCCTGGGATCCGACAGGGCCCCACACTGAAGCTTTCTTT	CAWDPTGPHTEAFF
few	TRBV27	-	TRBJ2-7	TGTGCCAGCAGTTTATCGAGGGGGAATAGCGGGTTCTACGAGCAGTACTTC	CASSLSRGNSGFYEQYF
-	TRBV6-5	-	TRBJ1-1	TGTGCCACCACGACAGGCCTAAACACTGAAGCTTTCTTT	CATTTGLNTEAFF
-	TRBV19	-	TRBJ1-2	TGTGCCAGTGTCAACCTAGGGGCGGACTATGGCTACACCTTC	CASVNLGADYGYTF
once	TRBV30	TRBD2	TRBJ2-1	TGTGCCCGGGGGGGGACTCCAAGCGGGATCTCCTACAATGAGCAGTTCTTC	CARGGTPSGISYNEQFF
-	TRBV9	TRBD2	TRBJ2-7	TGTGCCAGCAGCGTCTCTAGCGGGGATACCTACGAGCAGTACTTC	CASSVSSGDTYEQYF
-	TRBV29-1	-	TRBJ1-5	TGCAGCGTTGGAACAGCAAATAATCAGCCCCAGCATTTT	CSVGTANNQPQHF
-	TRBV7-9	-	TRBJ2-6	TGTGCCAGCAGCACAACCGACACCTCTGGGGCCAACGTCCTGACTTTC	CASSTTDTSGANVLTF
few	TRBV5-1	-	TRBJ2-1	TGCGCCAGCAGCCCCGGGAGTTACAATGAGCAGTTCTTC	CASSPGSYNEQFF
-	TRBV11-3	-	TRBJ1-1	TGTGCCAGCAGTCTGACAGCCTCGAACACTGAAGCTTTCTTT	CASSLTASNTEAFF
-	TRBV28	-	TRBJ1-1	TGTGCCAGCAGTTTCCCGGGACACCTGGCCACTGAAGCTTTCTTT	CASSFPGHLATEAFF
-	TRBV30	TRBD2	TRBJ2-2	TGTGCCTGGAGCGGGAGGGTTGACACCGGGGAGCTGTTTTTT	CAWSGRVDTGELFF
-	TRBV11-3	-	TRBJ1-1	TGTGCCAGCAGCTTCTCTGGGCAAGGGAACACTGAAGCTTTCTTT	CASSFSGQGNTEAFF
-	TRBV18	-	TRBJ2-2	TGTGCCAGCTCACCACCCTCCGGGGAGCTGTTTTTT	CASSPPSGELFF
-	TRBV5-1	-	TRBJ2-1	TGCGCCAGCAGCTTGGTGGCAGAAGTCTACAATGAGCAGTTCTTC	CASSLVAEVYNEQFF
-	TRBV5-1	-	TRBJ1-2	TGCGCCAGCAGCTTGGGGGACACATCCCCCTTGAGCTACACCTTC	CASSLGDTSPLSYTF
-	TRBV7-9	TRBD2	TRBJ2-1	TGTGCCAGCAGCTTAAAGGCACTAGCGGGATCCGTTGAGCAGTTCTTC	CASSLKALAGSVEQFF